These 23 T cell receptor beta chains originate from one sample sequenced in a study of blood T cell repertoires in COVID-19. Sequencing used immunoSEQ multiplex PCR; TCRdb keeps in-frame clones, though not all of them. The sample holds 100,000 to 150,000 clones, around four fifths seen once. Specimen: peripheral blood. These receptors all stem from a man between 40 and 49 years old with active or convalescent COVID-19.

The CDR3 protein is CASSLGGGTSTGELFF. The CDR3 DNA follows: TGTGCCAGCAGCTTGGGGGGTGGGACTAGCACCGGGGAGCTGTTTTTT. The rearrangement joins TRBV5-4 to TRBJ2-2, with TRBD2 identical over 8 bases. The V gene's germline CDR1 is SGHNT and CDR2 YYREEE (reference sequence). This CDR3 is 16 amino acids long. V dropped 0 bases and J dropped 4; count of bases not matched to a gene: 5.

This clone was found once. J is TRBJ2-7 and V is TRBV7-3, with 9 bases that match TRBD1. The junction had 4 bases not matched to a gene; V was cut back by 0 bases and J by 4 bases. Germline-derived CDR1 and CDR2 are SGHTA and FQGTGA. The CDR3 loop spans 15 amino acids. The CDR3 DNA reads as TGTGCCAGCAGCTTAACCGGGACAGGGTCGTACGAGCAGTACTTC. Protein: CASSLTGTGSYEQYF.

The genes are TRBV9 and TRBJ2-5, with 9 nucleotides matching TRBD2. With 4 bases clipped from V and 4 bases from J, the junction kept 11 bases outside the gene matches. The CDR3 is 16 residues long. The germline V gene has CDR1 SGDLS and CDR2 YYNGEE. The DNA of the CDR3 is TGTGCCAGCAGCAACTTCGGGACTAGCAGATTAGAGACCCAGTACTTC. It encodes CASSNFGTSRLETQYF.

The chain joins TRBV6-2 or TRBV6-3 to TRBJ1-2; no definite D call. Germline values: CDR1 MNHEY, CDR2 SVGEGT. The length of the CDR3 is 16 residues. V lost 0 bases and J 0 bases, leaving 11 bases between the germline ends. CDR3: CASSYSMTRSNYGYTF. The CDR3 region has the DNA TGTGCCAGCAGTTACTCGATGACAAGATCTAACTATGGCTACACCTTC.

The chain recombines TRBV2 with TRBJ1-2; D is perhaps TRBD1 (6 bases). CDR3 length equals 15 residues. Germline CDR1 reads SNHLY; CDR2 reads FYNNEI. V dropped 3 bases and J dropped 0 bases, with 11 bases sitting between them. The CDR3: CASSDPGEANYGYTF. Written as DNA, the CDR3 is TGTGCCAGCAGTGATCCAGGGGAAGCTAACTATGGCTACACCTTC.

This rearrangement joins TRBV13 to TRBJ1-5; 12 bases align to TRBD1. V lost 6 bases, J lost 6 bases, and 9 bases stayed unmatched. The CDR3 has 16 residues. Germline CDR1 and CDR2: PRHDT and FYEKMQ (reference sequence). The CDR3 DNA is TGTGCCAGCAGTCGTCGCGGGACAGGGGGCTTTCAGCCCCAGCATTTT. Amino acid sequence: CASSRRGTGGFQPQHF. The entire variable domain, with the rest obtained from reference TRBV13 and TRBJ1-5, is as follows: AAGVIQSPRHLIKEKRETATLKCYPIPRHDTVYWYQQGPGQDPQFLISFYEKMQSDKGSIPDRFSAQQFSDYHSELNMSSLELGDSALYFCASSRRGTGGFQPQHFGDGTRLSIL.

A note on this clone: A junction end diverges from the germline sequence, so it may reflect a read error. V and J are TRBV6-6 and TRBJ1-5; possibly TRBD1 for D (5 bases). The CDR3 has 12 amino acids. Germline loops: CDR1 MNHNY, CDR2 SVGAGI (reference sequence). DNA for the CDR3: TGCACCGCCGGGGGGATTCTAGGGCCCCAGCATTTT. Translated: CTAGGILGPQHF.

J is TRBJ2-5 and V is TRBV18, with D hard to call. CDR3 size: 12 residues. Germline CDR1 and CDR2: KGHSH and LQKENI. V was cut by 5 bases and J by 4 bases, with 8 bases left in between. DNA of the CDR3: TGTGCCAGCTCAGAGAAGATAGAGACCCAGTACTTC. This encodes CASSEKIETQYF.

The rearrangement joins TRBV5-1 to TRBJ1-2, with 7 bases aligning to TRBD1. CDR3 length equals 17 residues. Per germline, CDR1 SGHRS and CDR2 YFSETQ. Trimming took 0 bases from V and 0 from J; bases not matched to a gene: 8. The CDR3 is CASSLDNSGTANYGYTF. The CDR3 bases are TGCGCCAGCAGCTTGGATAACTCCGGGACAGCTAACTATGGCTACACCTTC.

In its sample, this clone was seen a few times. The chain has TRBV5-1 and TRBJ2-1; 10 bases match TRBD1. The trim removed 5 bases at V and 1 base at J, leaving 3 bases unmatched. In germline, CDR1 is SGHRS, CDR2 YFSETQ. The CDR3 contains 15 residues. The CDR3 nucleotides are TGCGCCAGCAGGGGACAGGGGAGTTCCTACAATGAGCAGTTCTTC. It encodes CASRGQGSSYNEQFF. The full variable domain, its missing parts supplied by reference TRBV5-1 and TRBJ2-1, is KAGVTQTPRYLIKTRGQQVTLSCSPISGHRSVSWYQQTPGQGLQFLFEYFSETQRNKGNFPGRFSGRQFSNSRSEMNVSTLELGDSALYLCASRGQGSSYNEQFFGPGTRLTVL.

The chain joins TRBV5-4 to TRBJ2-7; 9 bases align to TRBD1. Germline-derived CDR1 and CDR2 are SGHNT and YYREEE (reference sequence). The CDR3 sequence is 15 residues long. The V gene end was trimmed by 4 bases and the J gene end by 3 bases; junction bases not matched to a gene: 8. For the CDR3, the DNA is TGTGCCAGCAGCCCTGGGGGGACAGGGATCTACGAGCAGTACTTC. It codes for CASSPGGTGIYEQYF.

A single count supports this clone. The chain recombines TRBV30 with TRBJ1-5; D uncertain. With 2 bases removed from V and 0 bases from J, the gap between germline ends came to 8 bases. The germline V gene encodes CDR1 GTSNPN and CDR2 SVGIG (reference sequence). The CDR3 runs 14 residues. CDR3 in amino acids: CAWSSRDSNQPQHF. As DNA, the CDR3 is TGTGCCTGGAGTTCACGGGATAGCAATCAGCCCCAGCATTTT.

This rearrangement joins TRBV11-1 to TRBJ2-7; D gene ambiguous. The CDR3 is made up of 11 amino acids. Trimming cost V 8 bases and J 2 bases, with 7 bases left between them. Germline-derived CDR1 and CDR2 are SGHAT and FQDESV (reference sequence). The CDR3 sequence is CASGQTYEQYF. CDR3 nucleotides: TGTGCCAGCGGTCAGACCTACGAGCAGTACTTC. Using reference TRBV11-1 and TRBJ2-7 for the parts outside the CDR3, the full variable domain is EAEVAQSPRYKITEKSQAVAFWCDPISGHATLYWYRQILGQGPELLVQFQDESVVDDSQLPKDRFSAERLKGVDSTLKIQPAELGDSAMYLCASGQTYEQYFGPGTRLTVT.

This clone showed up just a few times. This rearrangement joins TRBV5-1 to TRBJ1-6, with 8 bases fitting TRBD1. V trimming: 4 bases; J trimming: 8 bases; junction bases outside the gene matches: 5. The CDR3 contains 14 residues. Germline V gives CDR1 SGHRS, CDR2 YFSETQ. CDR3: CASSPGQDHSPLHF. Here the CDR3 DNA reads TGCGCCAGCAGCCCGGGACAGGACCATTCACCCCTCCACTTT.

This sequence joins TRBV18 and TRBJ2-5; TRBD1 matches 8 bases. CDR3 length equals 14 residues. The germline V gene has CDR1 KGHSH and CDR2 LQKENI. V lost 2 bases, J lost 4 bases, and 3 bases stayed unmatched. CDR3 amino acids: CASSPKTGGETQYF. Here the CDR3 DNA reads TGTGCCAGCTCACCAAAAACAGGGGGAGAGACCCAGTACTTC.

V gene TRBV6-5 combines with J gene TRBJ1-5; possibly TRBD1 for D (5 bases). CDR3 length: 15 residues. Trimming stripped 0 bases from V and 6 bases from J, with 12 bases between. CDR1 is MNHEY, CDR2 SVGAGI, per germline. The CDR3 sequence: CASSYSGEGSQPQHF. CDR3 DNA: TGTGCCAGCAGTTACTCTGGGGAGGGGAGTCAGCCCCAGCATTTT.

The chain uses TRBV7-2 and TRBJ1-6; D is perhaps TRBD1 (6 bases). The CDR3 consists of 15 residues. V gave up 5 bases and J gave up 7 bases, with 15 bases separating them. CDR1 is SGHTA and CDR2 is FQGNSA in the germline V gene. The CDR3 bases are TGTGCCAGCAGCCCCCAGCGGACAGCAAATTCACCCCTCCACTTT. Encoded protein: CASSPQRTANSPLHF.

This chain joins TRBV24-1 and TRBJ2-2; TRBD1 matches at 12 bases. V trimming: 2 bases; J trimming: 4 bases; junction bases outside the gene matches: 10. The CDR3 length is 19 residues. Germline V gene sequence: CDR1 KGHDR, CDR2 SFDVKD. This chain's CDR3 is CATSDSPGTGGDFTGELFF. The CDR3 DNA reads as TGTGCCACCAGTGATTCACCCGGGACAGGGGGCGATTTCACCGGGGAGCTGTTTTTT.

This chain uses TRBV5-6 with TRBJ1-1; possible D gene TRBD1, 6 bases. Germline CDR1 SGHDT, CDR2 YYEEEE. CDR3 length: 17 amino acids. V dropped 0 bases and J dropped 3 bases, with 18 bases sitting between them. CDR3 coding DNA: TGTGCCAGCAGCTTGGTTCCGGGCCGGGAGGGGGACACTGAAGCTTTCTTT. The encoded protein is CASSLVPGREGDTEAFF.

The chain couples TRBV2 to TRBJ1-5; no clear D. The CDR3 is 15 amino acids. Germline V lookup: CDR1 SNHLY, CDR2 FYNNEI. Trimming stripped 3 bases from V and 0 bases from J, with 9 bases between. CDR3 DNA: TGTGCCAGCAGTGAGACGGGGTATAGCAATCAGCCCCAGCATTTT. The encoded protein is CASSETGYSNQPQHF.

The chain links TRBV5-1 to TRBJ1-2; 7 nucleotides line up with TRBD1. Germline V gene lookup returns CDR1 SGHRS and CDR2 YFSETQ. CDR3 length: 12 amino acids. V lost 3 bases and J lost 6; bases outside the gene matches: 2. The CDR3 spells CASSSGTDGYTF. The CDR3 DNA reads as TGCGCCAGCAGCTCGGGGACAGATGGCTACACCTTC. Full variable domain (missing parts from reference TRBV5-1 and TRBJ1-2): KAGVTQTPRYLIKTRGQQVTLSCSPISGHRSVSWYQQTPGQGLQFLFEYFSETQRNKGNFPGRFSGRQFSNSRSEMNVSTLELGDSALYLCASSSGTDGYTFGSGTRLTVV.

The rearrangement links TRBV3-1 (or the pseudogene TRBV3-2) to TRBJ2-2; D not certain. CDR3 length equals 15 residues. Germline V lookup: CDR1 LGHDT, CDR2 YNNKEL (reference sequence). Between the trimmed V and J ends, which lost 1 base and 0 bases, there was a span of 6 bases. CDR3 in amino acids: CASSQGYTNTGELFF. The DNA of the CDR3 is TGTGCCAGCAGCCAAGGATACACGAACACCGGGGAGCTGTTTTTT.

The chain employs TRBV6-2 or TRBV6-3 and TRBJ2-7; 10 bases agree with TRBD2. The CDR3 loop spans 16 amino acids. Germline CDR1 MNHEY, CDR2 SVGEGT. V gave up 4 bases and J gave up 4 bases; unmatched junction bases: 10. Here the CDR3 reads CASSSSGGAPGYEQYF. CDR3 bases: TGTGCCAGCAGTTCCAGCGGGGGGGCCCCGGGTTACGAGCAGTACTTC.